Presented here are 27 T cell receptor beta chains from one specimen sequenced in a study of T cell changes during pregnancy in multiple sclerosis. TCRdb's table, derived via immunoSEQ multiplex PCR, lists solely in-frame clones and lacks some. Here the sample spans roughly 110,000 clones, more than 80% being singletons. Material: peripheral blood, obtained before pregnancy. The receptors here all came from a female donor with multiple sclerosis, enrolled in a pregnancy study.

The genes are TRBV5-1 and TRBJ2-7, with 9 nucleotides matching TRBD2. Germline V lookup: CDR1 SGHRS, CDR2 YFSETQ. The CDR3 length is 15 residues. Trimming cost V 4 bases and J 3 bases; bases outside gene matches: 8. The CDR3 loop reads CASSGRSGRFYEQYF. CDR3 nucleotides: TGCGCCAGCAGCGGGCGTAGCGGGAGATTCTACGAGCAGTACTTC.

This clone showed up just once. The chain couples TRBV6-5 to TRBJ1-1; weak D call: TRBD1 (5 bases). Germline V lookup: CDR1 MNHEY, CDR2 SVGAGI. Trimming pared 5 bases from V and 3 bases from J, leaving 13 bases between. The CDR3 has 14 amino acids. This chain's CDR3 is CASSLMGGYTEAFF. CDR3 DNA: TGTGCCAGCAGTCTCATGGGGGGGTACACTGAAGCTTTCTTT.

As DNA, the CDR3 is TGTGCCAGCAGAACCCGACGGACAGGGGGCGATCAGCCCCAGCATTTT. This codes for CASRTRRTGGDQPQHF. The chain has TRBV5-8 and TRBJ1-5; 11 nucleotides agree with TRBD1. The V segment lost 5 bases and the J segment 5 bases; nucleotides outside the gene matches: 9. This CDR3 is built from 16 residues. Germline CDR1 reads SGHTS; CDR2 reads YDEGEE. Drawing the rest from reference TRBV5-8 and TRBJ1-5, the complete variable domain is EAGVTQSPTHLIKTRGQQATLRCSPISGHTSVYWYQQALGLGLQFLLWYDEGEERNRGNFPPRFSGRQFPNYSSELNVNALELEDSALYLCASRTRRTGGDQPQHFGDGTRLSIL.

The V gene is TRBV7-2, the J gene TRBJ2-1; weak D call: TRBD2 (6 bases). With 2 bases removed from V and 5 bases from J, the gap between germline ends came to 16 bases. The CDR3 contains 16 residues. The V gene's germline CDR1 is SGHTA and CDR2 FQGNSA. The CDR3 DNA reads TGTGCCAGCAGCTTATTAACCGGACTAACAAACAATGAGCAGTTCTTC. Protein: CASSLLTGLTNNEQFF.

The chain recombines TRBV29-1 with TRBJ2-3, with 10 bases that match TRBD2. V lost 5 bases and J lost 0; bases outside the gene matches: 2. This CDR3 is built from 14 residues. Germline lookup yields CDR1 SQVTM and CDR2 ANQGSEA. The CDR3 protein is CSVPLAGSTDTQYF. The CDR3 DNA reads TGCAGCGTTCCACTAGCGGGAAGCACAGATACGCAGTATTTT.

The genes are TRBV28 and TRBJ2-7, with 8 bases that match TRBD2. The CDR3 spans 14 residues. Trimming at V came to 8 bases and at J to 2 bases, leaving 8 bases not matched to a gene. Germline loops: CDR1 MDHEN, CDR2 SYDVKM. The CDR3 sequence: CASRFSGGAYEQYF. The CDR3 DNA follows: TGTGCCAGCCGCTTCAGCGGGGGAGCCTACGAGCAGTACTTC.

CDR3 DNA: TGCGCCAGCAGCTTGGGGGACAACCCTGAAGCTTTCTTT. It is translated as CASSLGDNPEAFF. This chain links TRBV5-1 with TRBJ1-1, with a possible D match to TRBD1 (6 bases). Trimming removed 0 bases from V and 6 bases from J, with 9 bases in between. Looked up from germline, CDR1 is SGHRS and CDR2 is YFSETQ. CDR3 length: 13 residues.

The rearrangement uses TRBV18 and TRBJ2-3, with TRBD2 as a possible D gene (5 bases). V was shortened by 3 bases and J by 3 bases, with 13 bases between the two germline ends. In germline, CDR1 is KGHSH, CDR2 LQKENI. CDR3 length: 15 residues. The CDR3: CASSPEGPLTDTQYF. The CDR3, as DNA: TGTGCCAGCTCACCTGAGGGTCCCCTAACAGATACGCAGTATTTT.

The chain carries TRBV7-9 and TRBJ2-7; TRBD2 matches 8 bases. Germline CDR1 SEHNR, CDR2 FQNEAQ (reference sequence). V lost 4 bases to trimming and J lost 2 bases; unmatched junction nucleotides: 4. The CDR3 consists of 14 residues. CDR3 region: CASSSPGLAYEQYF. The CDR3 bases are TGTGCCAGCAGCTCCCCGGGACTAGCCTACGAGCAGTACTTC.

V gene TRBV6-6 combines with J gene TRBJ2-7, with 10 bases that match TRBD1. J lost 6 bases, V lost 8 bases, and 1 base had no gene match. From germline, CDR1 is MNHNY and CDR2 SVGAGI (reference sequence). The CDR3 runs 11 residues. The CDR3 reads CASGTGAEQYF. The CDR3 DNA is TGTGCCAGCGGGACAGGGGCCGAGCAGTACTTC.

The chain uses TRBV5-1 and TRBJ2-3, with D tentatively TRBD2 (6 bases). The CDR3 is 13 amino acids. The germline V and J ends were trimmed by 2 bases and 4 bases, with 8 bases remaining between them. Germline CDR1 SGHRS, CDR2 YFSETQ. In nucleotides, the CDR3 is TGCGCCAGCAGCTTCGGGGGTCCAGATACGCAGTATTTT. Translating gives CASSFGGPDTQYF.

The chain combines TRBV19 with TRBJ1-2, with 7 bases identical to TRBD1. Trimming cost V 1 base and J 6 bases; bases outside gene matches: 14. The CDR3 totals 17 residues. Germline V gene lookup returns CDR1 LNHDA and CDR2 SQIVND (reference sequence). CDR3 in amino acids: CASSIGLIEWDRDGYTF. In nucleotides, the CDR3 is TGTGCCAGTAGTATAGGTCTAATAGAGTGGGACAGAGATGGCTACACCTTC.

The chain couples TRBV5-1 to TRBJ2-2, with TRBD2 identical over 8 bases. V lost 4 bases, J lost 7 bases, and 6 bases stayed unmatched. The CDR3 covers 14 residues. Looked up from germline, CDR1 is SGHRS and CDR2 is YFSETQ. The CDR3: CASSPGGEVGELFF. CDR3 sequence (DNA): TGCGCCAGCAGCCCGGGAGGGGAAGTCGGGGAGCTGTTTTTT.

This chain connects TRBV14 to TRBJ2-2; D possibly corresponds to TRBD2 (6 bases). Per germline, CDR1 SGHDN and CDR2 FVKESK. V was clipped by 4 bases and J by 5 bases, with 11 bases between them. This CDR3 region has 14 residues. The CDR3 DNA reads TGTGCCAGCAGCCGGGACTTTTCGACCGGGGAGCTGTTTTTT. It yields the protein CASSRDFSTGELFF.

The chain links TRBV6-1 to TRBJ2-1; D unclear. The V and J ends lost 1 base and 6 bases respectively, with 16 bases between them. This CDR3 comprises 16 residues. CDR1 is MNHNS, CDR2 SASEGT, per germline. The CDR3 loop reads CASSEVSSRVLNEQFF. The CDR3 DNA reads as TGTGCCAGCAGTGAAGTGAGTAGCCGTGTCCTCAATGAGCAGTTCTTC.

Here the CDR3 DNA reads TGTGCCAGCAGTTCCCACGGGGGGCGAAAATACTACGAGCAGTACTTC. Protein: CASSSHGGRKYYEQYF. V gene TRBV28 combines with J gene TRBJ2-7; D is possibly TRBD2 (7 bases). CDR3 length: 16 amino acids. Trimming removed 4 bases at V and 3 bases at J, with 19 bases between. Looked up from germline, CDR1 is MDHEN and CDR2 is SYDVKM.

This rearrangement joins TRBV2 to TRBJ2-3, with 8 nucleotides matching TRBD1. The CDR3 contains 14 residues. Losses at the gene ends were 7 bases for V and 3 bases for J; bases not matched to a gene: 6. Germline values: CDR1 SNHLY, CDR2 FYNNEI. The CDR3 DNA reads as TGTGCCAGCAAGCCGGACAGGGCAACAGATACGCAGTATTTT. The encoded protein is CASKPDRATDTQYF.

The chain couples TRBV7-2 to TRBJ1-3, with TRBD1 as a possible D gene (5 bases). V was cut by 5 bases and J by 0 bases, with 11 bases left in between. CDR1 is SGHTA and CDR2 is FQGNSA in the germline V gene. CDR3 length: 15 residues. The CDR3 reads CASSTTGVSGNTIYF. The DNA of the CDR3 is TGTGCCAGCAGCACCACAGGTGTCTCTGGAAACACCATATATTTT.

The chain employs TRBV6-1 and TRBJ1-4; D gene uncertain. Looked up from germline, CDR1 is MNHNS and CDR2 is SASEGT. V shed 4 bases and J shed 7 bases, with 4 bases lying between them. The CDR3 contains 11 residues. The CDR3 sequence: CASSASEKLFF. CDR3 in DNA: TGTGCCAGCAGTGCTAGTGAAAAACTGTTTTTT.

V and J are TRBV5-6 and TRBJ2-3; 7 bases agree with TRBD2. Germline CDR1 is SGHDT and CDR2 is YYEEEE. The CDR3 has 16 amino acids. The trim removed 1 base at V and 0 bases at J, leaving 5 bases unmatched. This CDR3 reads CASSLTGGPSTDTQYF. CDR3 DNA sequence: TGTGCCAGCAGCTTGACGGGAGGCCCTAGCACAGATACGCAGTATTTT.

The CDR3 DNA is TGTGCCAGCAGCTTAGCGCCCGAGGAAAACATTCAGTACTTC. Its protein product is CASSLAPEENIQYF. The chain has TRBV7-9 and TRBJ2-4; D not resolved. Trimming cost V 0 bases and J 5 bases, with 8 bases left between them. From germline, CDR1 is SEHNR and CDR2 FQNEAQ (reference sequence). The CDR3 runs to 14 residues.

The rearrangement links TRBV5-1 to TRBJ2-2, with TRBD2 identical over 12 bases. The CDR3 loop spans 16 amino acids. V was clipped by 1 base and J by 5 bases; unmatched bases: 3. Germline CDR1 and CDR2: SGHRS and YFSETQ. As DNA, the CDR3 is TGCGCCAGCAGCTTGATGACTAGCGGGAGAACCGGGGAGCTGTTTTTT. This encodes CASSLMTSGRTGELFF.

The rearrangement uses TRBV10-3 and TRBJ2-1, with 9 bases aligning to TRBD2. The V gene's germline CDR1 is ENHRY and CDR2 SYGVKD. The CDR3 covers 15 residues. J lost 6 bases, V lost 3 bases, and 6 bases had no gene match. CDR3: CAISDGSGSLNEQFF. Here the CDR3 DNA reads TGTGCCATCAGTGATGGTAGCGGGAGCCTCAATGAGCAGTTCTTC.

V gene TRBV19 combines with J gene TRBJ2-7; maybe TRBD1 (5 bases). This CDR3 spans 13 amino acids. Looked up from germline, CDR1 is LNHDA and CDR2 is SQIVND (reference sequence). With 3 bases removed from V and 5 bases from J, the gap between germline ends came to 11 bases. This CDR3 reads CASSISTVHEQYF. As DNA, the CDR3 is TGTGCCAGTAGTATCTCGACAGTACACGAGCAGTACTTC. Using reference TRBV19 and TRBJ2-7 for the parts outside the CDR3, the full variable domain is DGGITQSPKYLFRKEGQNVTLSCEQNLNHDAMYWYRQDPGQGLRLIYYSQIVNDFQKGDIAEGYSVSREKKESFPLTVTSAQKNPTAFYLCASSISTVHEQYFGPGTRLTVT.

The CDR3 nucleotides are TGTGCCAGCTCACCTTTACCGGGACAGGGACCGTTCGCCACTGAAGCTTTCTTT. It yields the protein CASSPLPGQGPFATEAFF. V and J are TRBV18 and TRBJ1-1; 9 bases align to TRBD1. The CDR3 has 18 residues. The germline CDR1 and CDR2 sequences are KGHSH and LQKENI. Trimming took 3 bases from V and 4 from J; bases not matched to a gene: 15. The complete variable domain, with remaining parts taken from reference TRBV18 and TRBJ1-1, reads NAGVMQNPRHLVRRRGQEARLRCSPMKGHSHVYWYRQLPEEGLKFMVYLQKENIIDESGMPKERFSAEFPKEGPSILRIQQVVRGDSAAYFCASSPLPGQGPFATEAFFGQGTRLTVV.

This sequence joins TRBV2 and TRBJ2-5, with 7 bases that match TRBD1. The germline V gene encodes CDR1 SNHLY and CDR2 FYNNEI. The CDR3 totals 12 residues. With V trimmed by 10 bases and J by 2 bases, 4 bases remained unmatched. The CDR3 protein is CAIVDRQETQYF. The CDR3 coding sequence is TGTGCCATCGTGGACAGGCAAGAGACCCAGTACTTC.

This clone is a singleton in its sample. This chain uses TRBV6-5 with TRBJ2-5, with D maybe TRBD2 (6 bases). This CDR3 spans 16 amino acids. V dropped 0 bases and J dropped 5 bases, with 16 bases sitting between them. The germline CDR1 and CDR2 sequences are MNHEY and SVGAGI. In nucleotides, the CDR3 is TGTGCCAGCAGTTACTCGACGGCAGGGAGGTGGGAGACCCAGTACTTC. Its translation: CASSYSTAGRWETQYF.